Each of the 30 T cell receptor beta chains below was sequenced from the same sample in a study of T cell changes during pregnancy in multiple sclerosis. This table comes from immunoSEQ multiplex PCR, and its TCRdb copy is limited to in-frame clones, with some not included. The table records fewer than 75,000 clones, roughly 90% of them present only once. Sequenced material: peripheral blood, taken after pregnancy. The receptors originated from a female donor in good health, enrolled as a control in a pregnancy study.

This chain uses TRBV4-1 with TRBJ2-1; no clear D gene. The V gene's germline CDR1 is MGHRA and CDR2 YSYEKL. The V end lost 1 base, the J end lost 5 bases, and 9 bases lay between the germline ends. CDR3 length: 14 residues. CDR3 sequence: CASSQVAGNNEQFF. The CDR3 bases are TGCGCCAGCAGCCAAGTAGCCGGTAACAATGAGCAGTTCTTC.

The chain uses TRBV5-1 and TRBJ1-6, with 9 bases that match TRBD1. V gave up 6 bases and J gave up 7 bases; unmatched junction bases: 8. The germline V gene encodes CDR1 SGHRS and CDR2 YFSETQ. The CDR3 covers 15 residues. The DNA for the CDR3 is TGCGCCAGCACCCCGGGGACAGGGAGGAATTCACCCCTCCACTTT. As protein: CASTPGTGRNSPLHF.

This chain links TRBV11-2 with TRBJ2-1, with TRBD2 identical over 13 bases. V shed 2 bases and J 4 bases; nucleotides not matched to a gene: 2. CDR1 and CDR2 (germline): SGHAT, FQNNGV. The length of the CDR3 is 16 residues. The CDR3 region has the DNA TGTGCCAGCAGCTTAACTAGCGGGGGGGAATACAATGAGCAGTTCTTC. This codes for CASSLTSGGEYNEQFF. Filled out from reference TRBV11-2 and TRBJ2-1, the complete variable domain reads EAGVAQSPRYKIIEKRQSVAFWCNPISGHATLYWYQQILGQGPKLLIQFQNNGVVDDSQLPKDRFSAERLKGVDSTLKIQPAKLEDSAVYLCASSLTSGGEYNEQFFGPGTRLTVL.

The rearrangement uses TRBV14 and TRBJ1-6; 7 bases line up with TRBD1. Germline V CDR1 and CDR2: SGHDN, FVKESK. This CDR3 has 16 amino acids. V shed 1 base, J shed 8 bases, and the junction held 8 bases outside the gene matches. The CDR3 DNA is TGTGCCAGCAGCCAAGGGGACAGTCCGTCGTATTCACCCCTCCACTTT. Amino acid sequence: CASSQGDSPSYSPLHF.

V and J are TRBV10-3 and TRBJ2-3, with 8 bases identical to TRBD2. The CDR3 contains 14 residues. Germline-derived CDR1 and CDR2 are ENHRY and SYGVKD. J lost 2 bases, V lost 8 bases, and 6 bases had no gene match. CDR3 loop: CAISLAEITDTQYF. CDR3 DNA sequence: TGTGCCATCTCACTAGCGGAGATCACAGATACGCAGTATTTT.

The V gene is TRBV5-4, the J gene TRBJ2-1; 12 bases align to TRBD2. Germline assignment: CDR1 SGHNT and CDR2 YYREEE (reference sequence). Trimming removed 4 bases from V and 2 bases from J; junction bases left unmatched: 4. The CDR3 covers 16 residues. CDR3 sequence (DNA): TGTGCCAGCAGCCCGAGACTAGCGGGAGCCTACAATGAGCAGTTCTTC. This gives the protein CASSPRLAGAYNEQFF. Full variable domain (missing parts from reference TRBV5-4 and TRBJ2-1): ETGVTQSPTHLIKTRGQQVTLRCSSQSGHNTVSWYQQALGQGPQFIFQYYREEENGRGNFPPRFSGLQFPNYSSELNVNALELDDSALYLCASSPRLAGAYNEQFFGPGTRLTVL.

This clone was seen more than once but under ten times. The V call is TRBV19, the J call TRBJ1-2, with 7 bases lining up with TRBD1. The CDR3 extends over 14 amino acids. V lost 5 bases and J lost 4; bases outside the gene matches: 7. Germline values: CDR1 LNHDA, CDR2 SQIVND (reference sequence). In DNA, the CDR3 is TGTGCCAGTAGTCCGGGACAGCAATCCTATGGCTACACCTTC. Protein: CASSPGQQSYGYTF.

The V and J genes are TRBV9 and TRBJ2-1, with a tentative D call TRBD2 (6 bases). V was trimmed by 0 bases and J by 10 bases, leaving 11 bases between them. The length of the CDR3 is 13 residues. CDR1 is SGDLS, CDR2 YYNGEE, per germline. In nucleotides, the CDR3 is TGTGCCAGCAGCGTAGGCCCTAGCGCCGAGCAGTTCTTC. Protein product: CASSVGPSAEQFF. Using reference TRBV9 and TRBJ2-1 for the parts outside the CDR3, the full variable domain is DSGVTQTPKHLITATGQRVTLRCSPRSGDLSVYWYQQSLDQGLQFLIQYYNGEERAKGNILERFSAQQFPDLHSELNLSSLELGDSALYFCASSVGPSAEQFFGPGTRLTVL.

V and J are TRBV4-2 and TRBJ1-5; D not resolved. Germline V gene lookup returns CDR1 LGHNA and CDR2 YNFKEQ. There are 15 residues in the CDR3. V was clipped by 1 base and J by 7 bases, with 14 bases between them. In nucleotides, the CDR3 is TGTGCCAGCAGCCAAGTGGCTTCCTCGGAGCAGCCCCAGCATTTT. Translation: CASSQVASSEQPQHF.

The CDR3 reads CAISDPRVSDQPQHF. CDR3 bases: TGTGCCATCAGTGATCCCAGGGTATCCGATCAGCCCCAGCATTTT. The chain joins TRBV10-3 to TRBJ1-5; D is possibly TRBD1 (5 bases). V was cut by 3 bases and J by 5 bases, with 14 bases left in between. The CDR3 is 15 residues long. Germline V gives CDR1 ENHRY, CDR2 SYGVKD.

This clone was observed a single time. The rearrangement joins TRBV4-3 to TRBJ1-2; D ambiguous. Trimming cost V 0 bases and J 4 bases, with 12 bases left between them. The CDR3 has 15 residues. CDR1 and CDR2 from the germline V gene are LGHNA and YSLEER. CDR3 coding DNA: TGCGCCAGCAGCCAAGAAGGCCAGGAAGTCTATGGCTACACCTTC. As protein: CASSQEGQEVYGYTF.

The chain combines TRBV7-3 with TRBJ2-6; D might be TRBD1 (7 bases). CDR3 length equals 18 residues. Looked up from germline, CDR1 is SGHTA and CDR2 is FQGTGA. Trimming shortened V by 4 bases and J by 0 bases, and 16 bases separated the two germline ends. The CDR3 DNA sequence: TGTGCCAGCAGCTCCTGGTCCAGGGGGGCCTCTGGGGCCAACGTCCTGACTTTC. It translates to CASSSWSRGASGANVLTF.

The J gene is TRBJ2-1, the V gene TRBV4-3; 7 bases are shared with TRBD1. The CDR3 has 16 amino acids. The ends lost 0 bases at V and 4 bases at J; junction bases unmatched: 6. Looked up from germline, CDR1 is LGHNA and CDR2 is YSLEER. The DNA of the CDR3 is TGCGCCAGCAGCCAAGACCCCCGGGACAGTTACAATGAGCAGTTCTTC. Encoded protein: CASSQDPRDSYNEQFF.

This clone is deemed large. The DNA for the CDR3 is TGCGCCAGCAGCTTGGGGGTTGGGACAACCACAGATACGCAGTATTTT. Translating it yields CASSLGVGTTTDTQYF. The V call is TRBV5-1, the J call TRBJ2-3; possible D gene TRBD1, 6 bases. CDR3 length equals 16 residues. Deletions cut 0 bases from V and 2 bases from J, with 13 bases between. Germline loops: CDR1 SGHRS, CDR2 YFSETQ.

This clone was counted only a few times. Here the CDR3 reads CASSQTGGGGGYTF. The DNA for the CDR3 is TGTGCCAGCAGTCAAACAGGGGGCGGGGGTGGCTACACCTTC. The gene calls are TRBV6-5 and TRBJ1-2, with 9 bases matching TRBD1. J gave up 7 bases and V 5 bases, and 8 bases lay outside the gene matches. The CDR3 extends over 14 amino acids. The germline CDR1 and CDR2 sequences are MNHEY and SVGAGI.

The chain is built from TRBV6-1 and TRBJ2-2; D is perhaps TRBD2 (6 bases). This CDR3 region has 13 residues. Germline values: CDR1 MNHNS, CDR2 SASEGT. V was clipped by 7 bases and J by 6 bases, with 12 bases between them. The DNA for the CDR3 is TGTGCCAGCATCCTGGGGGGAGCCGGGGAGCTGTTTTTT. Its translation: CASILGGAGELFF.

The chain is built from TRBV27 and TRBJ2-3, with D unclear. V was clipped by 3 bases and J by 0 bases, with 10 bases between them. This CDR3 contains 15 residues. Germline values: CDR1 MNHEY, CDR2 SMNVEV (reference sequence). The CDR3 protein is CASSLRQTSTDTQYF. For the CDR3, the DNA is TGTGCCAGCAGTTTGCGGCAGACTAGCACAGATACGCAGTATTTT.

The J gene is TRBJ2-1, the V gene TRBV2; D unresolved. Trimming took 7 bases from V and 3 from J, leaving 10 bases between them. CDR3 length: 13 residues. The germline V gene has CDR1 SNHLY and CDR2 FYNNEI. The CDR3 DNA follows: TGTGCCAGCACCGCGGCAGTCTACAATGAGCAGTTCTTC. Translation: CASTAAVYNEQFF.

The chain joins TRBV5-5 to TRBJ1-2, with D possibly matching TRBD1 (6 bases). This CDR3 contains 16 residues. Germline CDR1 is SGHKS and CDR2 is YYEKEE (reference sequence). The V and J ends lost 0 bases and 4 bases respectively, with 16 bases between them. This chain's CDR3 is CASSLAPGQDSYGYTF. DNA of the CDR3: TGTGCCAGCAGCTTGGCCCCGGGACAAGATAGCTATGGCTACACCTTC. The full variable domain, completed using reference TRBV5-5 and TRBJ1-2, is DAGVTQSPTHLIKTRGQQVTLRCSPISGHKSVSWYQQVLGQGPQFIFQYYEKEERGRGNFPDRFSARQFPNYSSELNVNALLLGDSALYLCASSLAPGQDSYGYTFGSGTRLTVV.

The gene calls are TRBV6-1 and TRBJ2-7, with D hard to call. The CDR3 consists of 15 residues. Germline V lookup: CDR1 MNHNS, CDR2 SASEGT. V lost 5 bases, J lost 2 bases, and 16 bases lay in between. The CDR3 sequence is CASSPLEDTPYEQYF. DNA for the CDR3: TGTGCCAGCAGTCCCCTCGAGGATACCCCCTACGAGCAGTACTTC.

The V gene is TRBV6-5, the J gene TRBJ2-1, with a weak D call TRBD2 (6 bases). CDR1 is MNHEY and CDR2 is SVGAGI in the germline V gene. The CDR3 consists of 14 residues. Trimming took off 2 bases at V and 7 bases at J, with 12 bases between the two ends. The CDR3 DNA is TGTGCCAGCAGTTACGGAGGTCGGGGGAATGAGCAGTTCTTC. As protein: CASSYGGRGNEQFF.

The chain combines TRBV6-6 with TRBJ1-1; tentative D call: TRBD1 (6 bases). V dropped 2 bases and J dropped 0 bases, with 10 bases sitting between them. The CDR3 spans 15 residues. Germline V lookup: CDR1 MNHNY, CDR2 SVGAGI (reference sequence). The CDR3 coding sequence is TGTGCCAGCAGTTACGGTGCAGGGGTGAACACTGAAGCTTTCTTT. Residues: CASSYGAGVNTEAFF.

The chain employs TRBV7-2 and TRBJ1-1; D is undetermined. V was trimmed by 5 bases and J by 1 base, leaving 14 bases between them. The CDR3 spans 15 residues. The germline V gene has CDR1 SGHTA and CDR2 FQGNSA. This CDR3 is CASSPPGATNTEAFF. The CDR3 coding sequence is TGTGCCAGCAGCCCCCCCGGAGCTACGAACACTGAAGCTTTCTTT.

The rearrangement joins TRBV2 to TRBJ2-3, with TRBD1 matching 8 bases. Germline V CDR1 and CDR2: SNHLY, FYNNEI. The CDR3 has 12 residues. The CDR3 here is CADDRGTDTQYF. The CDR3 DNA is TGTGCGGATGACAGGGGTACAGATACGCAGTATTTT.

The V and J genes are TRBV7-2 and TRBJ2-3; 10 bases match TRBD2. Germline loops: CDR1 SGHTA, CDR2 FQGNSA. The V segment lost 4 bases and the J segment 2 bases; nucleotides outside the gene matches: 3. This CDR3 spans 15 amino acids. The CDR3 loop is CASSWTSGATDTQYF. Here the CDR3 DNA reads TGTGCCAGCAGCTGGACTAGCGGAGCCACAGATACGCAGTATTTT.

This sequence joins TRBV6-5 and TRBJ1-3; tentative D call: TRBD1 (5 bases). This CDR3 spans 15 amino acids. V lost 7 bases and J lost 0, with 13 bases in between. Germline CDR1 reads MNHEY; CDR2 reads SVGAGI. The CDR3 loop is CASTRGGSSGNTIYF. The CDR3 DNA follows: TGTGCCAGCACACGGGGGGGAAGCTCTGGAAACACCATATATTTT.

The DNA of the CDR3 is TGTGCCAGTAGCCTCGGGACAGGGAGAAGGGGTAACACTGAAGCTTTCTTT. Amino acid sequence: CASSLGTGRRGNTEAFF. This chain joins TRBV19 and TRBJ1-1; 9 bases are shared with TRBD1. Germline loops: CDR1 LNHDA, CDR2 SQIVND (reference sequence). Unmatched junction bases numbered 13, after V lost 6 bases and J lost 2 bases. The CDR3 spans 17 residues.

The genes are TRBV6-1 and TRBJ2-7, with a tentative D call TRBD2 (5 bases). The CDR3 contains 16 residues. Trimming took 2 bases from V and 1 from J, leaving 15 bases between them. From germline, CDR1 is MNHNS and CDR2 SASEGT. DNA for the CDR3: TGTGCCAGCAGTGAAAAGTTGGAGCGGCCATCCTACGAGCAGTACTTC. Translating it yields CASSEKLERPSYEQYF.

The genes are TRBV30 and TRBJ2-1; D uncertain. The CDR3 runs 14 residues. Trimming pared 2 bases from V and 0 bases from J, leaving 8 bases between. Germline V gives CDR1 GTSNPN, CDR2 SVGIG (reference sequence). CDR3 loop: CAWSRGSSYNEQFF. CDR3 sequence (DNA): TGTGCCTGGAGTAGAGGAAGCTCCTACAATGAGCAGTTCTTC.

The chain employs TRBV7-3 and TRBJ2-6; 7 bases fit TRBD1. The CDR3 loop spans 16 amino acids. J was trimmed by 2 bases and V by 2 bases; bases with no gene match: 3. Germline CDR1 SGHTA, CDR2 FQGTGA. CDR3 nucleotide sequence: TGTGCCAGCAGCTTAGTAGGGACAGCTGGGGCCAACGTCCTGACTTTC. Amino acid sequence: CASSLVGTAGANVLTF.